The present T cell receptor beta chain was sequenced within a study of molecular identifiers for immune sequencing clone quantification. The study's findings and limits: More than 97% of effector molecules, versus under 1% of naive-cell molecules, belonged to clones above 20 RNA copies. Investigators reportedly could detect spiked Jurkat TCR RNA from one cell among 1.1 million or so naive cells.

This clonotype was recorded many times. The antigen is not known. Generation of bulk TCR libraries relied on previously described methods and listed TCR primers. TCRdb recomputed calls from the PCR reads with MiXCR, one row per CDR3 protein. The sample lists some 93,000 distinct CDR3 sequences, 21% occurring once. V lost 3 bases and J lost 0, with 13 bases in between. The CDR3 length is 16 residues. Per germline, CDR1 SGDLS and CDR2 YYNGEE. Specimen: naive CD8+ T cells from blood, with Jurkat cell RNA spiked in. Subset reported: FACS-sorted CD8+CD4-CCR7+CD45RA+ naive T cells. The chain joins TRBV9 to TRBJ1-3, with TRBD1 as a possible D gene (6 bases). The receptor's source is a human donor in good health. Some libraries in this study had Jurkat cell RNA spiked in. The CDR3 region is CASSAAQGGSGNTIYF. CDR3 coding DNA: TGTGCCAGCAGCGCGGCACAGGGCGGCTCTGGAAACACCATATATTTT.